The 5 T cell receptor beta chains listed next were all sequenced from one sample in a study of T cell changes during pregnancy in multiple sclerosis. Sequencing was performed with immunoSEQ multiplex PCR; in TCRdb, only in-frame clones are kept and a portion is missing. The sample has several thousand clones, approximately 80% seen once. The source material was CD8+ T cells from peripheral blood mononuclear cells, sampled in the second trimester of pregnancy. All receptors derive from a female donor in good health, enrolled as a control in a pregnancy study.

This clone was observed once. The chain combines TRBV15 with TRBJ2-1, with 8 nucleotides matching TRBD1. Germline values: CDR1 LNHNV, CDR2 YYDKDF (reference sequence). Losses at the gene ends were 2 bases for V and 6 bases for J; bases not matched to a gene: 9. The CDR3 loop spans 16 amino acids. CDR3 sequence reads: CATSRLRGQGVNEQFF. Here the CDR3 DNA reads TGTGCCACCAGCAGACTCCGAGGACAGGGAGTCAATGAGCAGTTCTTC.

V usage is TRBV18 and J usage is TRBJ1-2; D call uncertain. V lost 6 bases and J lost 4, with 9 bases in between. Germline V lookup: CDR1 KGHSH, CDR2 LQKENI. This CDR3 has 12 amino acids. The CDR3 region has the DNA TGTGCCAGCTCCTCGACAATCTATGGCTACACCTTC. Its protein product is CASSSTIYGYTF. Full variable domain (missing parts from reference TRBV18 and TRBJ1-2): NAGVMQNPRHLVRRRGQEARLRCSPMKGHSHVYWYRQLPEEGLKFMVYLQKENIIDESGMPKERFSAEFPKEGPSILRIQQVVRGDSAAYFCASSSTIYGYTFGSGTRLTVV.

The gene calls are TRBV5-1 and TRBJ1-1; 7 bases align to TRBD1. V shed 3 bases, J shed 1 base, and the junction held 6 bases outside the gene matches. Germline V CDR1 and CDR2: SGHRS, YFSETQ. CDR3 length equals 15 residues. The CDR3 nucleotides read TGCGCCAGCAGCTCCACGACAGGGCCGAACACTGAAGCTTTCTTT. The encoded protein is CASSSTTGPNTEAFF. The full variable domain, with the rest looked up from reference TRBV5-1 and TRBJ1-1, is KAGVTQTPRYLIKTRGQQVTLSCSPISGHRSVSWYQQTPGQGLQFLFEYFSETQRNKGNFPGRFSGRQFSNSRSEMNVSTLELGDSALYLCASSSTTGPNTEAFFGQGTRLTVV.

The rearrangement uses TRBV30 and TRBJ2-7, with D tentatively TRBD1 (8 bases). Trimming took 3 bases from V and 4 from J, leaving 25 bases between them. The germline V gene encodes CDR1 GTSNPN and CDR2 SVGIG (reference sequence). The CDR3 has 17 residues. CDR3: CAWSRGSGTGGVYEQYF. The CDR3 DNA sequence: TGTGCCTGGAGCCGGGGGAGCGGGACAGGAGGGGTATACGAGCAGTACTTC.

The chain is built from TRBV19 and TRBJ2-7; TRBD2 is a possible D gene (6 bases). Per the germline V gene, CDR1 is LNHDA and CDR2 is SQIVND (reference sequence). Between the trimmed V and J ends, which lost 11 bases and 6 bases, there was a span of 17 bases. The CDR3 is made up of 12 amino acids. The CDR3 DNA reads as TGTGCCGAAACTCGGGAGAGGAGCGAGCAGTACTTC. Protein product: CAETRERSEQYF.